These 5 T cell receptor beta chains share one sample of origin, sequenced in a study of blood T cell repertoires in COVID-19. Profiled with immunoSEQ multiplex PCR; TCRdb holds only in-frame clones, not every one. Of about 98,000 clones in the sample, over 70% were seen once. The sequenced sample consisted of peripheral blood. These receptors all stem from a woman older than 75 with acute or convalescent COVID-19.

The chain is built from TRBV15 and TRBJ1-5, with 8 bases aligning to TRBD1. Germline loops: CDR1 LNHNV, CDR2 YYDKDF (reference sequence). The junction had 14 bases not matched to a gene; V was cut back by 4 bases and J by 0 bases. The CDR3 spans 19 residues. The DNA for the CDR3 is TGTGCCACCAGCACCATTTGGGACAGGACTGGTCTTAGCAATCAGCCCCAGCATTTT. Amino acid sequence: CATSTIWDRTGLSNQPQHF.

The chain joins TRBV5-6 to TRBJ1-1; no definite D call. Trimming pared 1 base from V and 4 bases from J, leaving 11 bases between. The CDR3 contains 14 residues. Germline CDR1 and CDR2: SGHDT and YYEEEE. Here the CDR3 DNA reads TGTGCCAGCAGCTTGCGGGCGCGGGGCACTGAAGCTTTCTTT. Amino acid sequence: CASSLRARGTEAFF.

The chain links TRBV6-5 to TRBJ1-1, with 7 nucleotides matching TRBD1. V trimming: 5 bases; J trimming: 1 base; junction bases outside the gene matches: 4. The CDR3 has 14 amino acids. CDR1 is MNHEY, CDR2 SVGAGI, per germline. The CDR3, as DNA: TGTGCCAGCAGTCGACAGGGCCGGAACACTGAAGCTTTCTTT. As protein: CASSRQGRNTEAFF.

This rearrangement joins TRBV21-1 to TRBJ2-1; the D call of TRBD2 is as the table states it, not checked on the DNA. TRBV21-1 is noted as a pseudogene. The CDR3 runs to 16 residues. CDR3 region: CASSNYSGGAHNEQFF. The CDR3 region has the DNA TGTGCCAGCAGCAATTATAGCGGGGGGGCCCACAATGAGCAGTTCTTC.

The chain combines TRBV5-1 with TRBJ2-5; perhaps TRBD1 as D (5 bases). Germline loops: CDR1 SGHRS, CDR2 YFSETQ. V lost 7 bases to trimming and J lost 4 bases, with 17 bases between them. CDR3 length: 14 amino acids. The CDR3 here is CASLGQGRGETQYF. The CDR3 DNA reads TGCGCCAGCCTTGGTCAGGGAAGGGGAGAGACCCAGTACTTC.